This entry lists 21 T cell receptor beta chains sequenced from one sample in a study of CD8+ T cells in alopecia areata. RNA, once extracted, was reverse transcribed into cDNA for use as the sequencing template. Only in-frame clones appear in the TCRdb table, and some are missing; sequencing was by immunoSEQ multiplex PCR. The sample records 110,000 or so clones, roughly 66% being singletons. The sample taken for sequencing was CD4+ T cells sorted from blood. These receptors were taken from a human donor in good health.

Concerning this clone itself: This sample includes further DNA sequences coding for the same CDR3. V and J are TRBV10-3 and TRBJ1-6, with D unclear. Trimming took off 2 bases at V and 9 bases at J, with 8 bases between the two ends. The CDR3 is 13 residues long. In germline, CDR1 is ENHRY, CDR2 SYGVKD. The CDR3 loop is CAISEIGGSPLHF. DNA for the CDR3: TGTGCCATCAGTGAGATCGGAGGTTCACCCCTCCACTTT.

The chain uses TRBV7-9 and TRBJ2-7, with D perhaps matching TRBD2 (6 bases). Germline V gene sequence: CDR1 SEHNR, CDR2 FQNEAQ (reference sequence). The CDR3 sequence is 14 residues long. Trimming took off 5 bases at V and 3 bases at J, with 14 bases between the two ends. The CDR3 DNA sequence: TGTGCCAGCAGCCGTAACGCGGGATACTACGAGCAGTACTTC. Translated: CASSRNAGYYEQYF.

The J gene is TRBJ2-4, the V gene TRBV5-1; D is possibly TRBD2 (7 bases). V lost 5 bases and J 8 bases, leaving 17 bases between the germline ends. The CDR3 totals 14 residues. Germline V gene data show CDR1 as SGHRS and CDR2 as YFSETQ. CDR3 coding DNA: TGCGCCAGCAGAGTTGCGGGGGCTAGGGACATTCAGTACTTC. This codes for CASRVAGARDIQYF.

The CDR3 sequence is CASSLQFF. As DNA, the CDR3 is TGTGCCAGCAGCCTCCAGTTCTTC. The chain has TRBV7-9 and TRBJ2-1; no firm D call. The CDR3 loop spans 8 amino acids. The V and J ends lost 5 bases and 13 bases respectively, with 3 bases between them. Germline lookup yields CDR1 SEHNR and CDR2 FQNEAQ (reference sequence).

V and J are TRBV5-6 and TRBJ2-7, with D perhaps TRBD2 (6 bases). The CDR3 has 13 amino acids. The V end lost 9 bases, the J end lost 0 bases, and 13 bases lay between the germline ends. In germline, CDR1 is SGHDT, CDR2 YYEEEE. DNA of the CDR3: TGTGCCACCGCGAGGGGAGGCTCCTACGAGCAGTACTTC. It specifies CATARGGSYEQYF.

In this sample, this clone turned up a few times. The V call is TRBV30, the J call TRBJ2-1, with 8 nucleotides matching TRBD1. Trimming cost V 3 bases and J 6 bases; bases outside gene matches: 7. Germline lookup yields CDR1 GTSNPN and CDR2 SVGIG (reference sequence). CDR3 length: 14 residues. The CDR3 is CAWSGRGPPNEQFF. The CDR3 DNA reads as TGTGCCTGGAGCGGCAGGGGGCCCCCCAATGAGCAGTTCTTC. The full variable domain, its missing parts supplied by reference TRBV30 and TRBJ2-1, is SQTIHQWPATLVQPVGSPLSLECTVEGTSNPNLYWYRQAAGRGLQLLFYSVGIGQISSEVPQNLSASRPQDRQFILSSKKLLLSDSGFYLCAWSGRGPPNEQFFGPGTRLTVL.

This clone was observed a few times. The CDR3 sequence: CASSLAMSQETQYF. CDR3 nucleotide sequence: TGTGCCAGCAGCTTAGCGATGTCCCAAGAGACCCAGTACTTC. The chain recombines TRBV7-9 with TRBJ2-5; D ambiguous. The CDR3 has 14 residues. The germline CDR1 and CDR2 sequences are SEHNR and FQNEAQ (reference sequence). With 0 bases removed from V and 1 base from J, the gap between germline ends came to 6 bases.

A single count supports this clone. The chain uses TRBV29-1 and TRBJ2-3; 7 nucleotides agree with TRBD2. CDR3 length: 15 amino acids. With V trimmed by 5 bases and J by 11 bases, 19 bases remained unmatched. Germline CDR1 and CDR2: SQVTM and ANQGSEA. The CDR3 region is CSVPSGATQNGGQYF. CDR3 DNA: TGCAGCGTTCCGAGCGGGGCAACCCAAAACGGGGGGCAGTATTTT.

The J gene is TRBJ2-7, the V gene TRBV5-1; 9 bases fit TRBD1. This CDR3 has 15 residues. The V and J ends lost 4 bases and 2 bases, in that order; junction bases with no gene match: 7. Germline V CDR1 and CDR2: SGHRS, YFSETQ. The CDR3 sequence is CASSPTGQGTYEQYF. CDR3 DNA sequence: TGCGCCAGCAGCCCGACGGGACAGGGCACCTACGAGCAGTACTTC.

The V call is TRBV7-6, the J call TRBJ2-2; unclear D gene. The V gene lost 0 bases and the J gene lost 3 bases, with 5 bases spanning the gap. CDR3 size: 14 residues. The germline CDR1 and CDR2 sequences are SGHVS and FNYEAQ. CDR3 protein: CASSLADYTGELFF. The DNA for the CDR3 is TGTGCCAGCAGCTTAGCGGATTACACCGGGGAGCTGTTTTTT.

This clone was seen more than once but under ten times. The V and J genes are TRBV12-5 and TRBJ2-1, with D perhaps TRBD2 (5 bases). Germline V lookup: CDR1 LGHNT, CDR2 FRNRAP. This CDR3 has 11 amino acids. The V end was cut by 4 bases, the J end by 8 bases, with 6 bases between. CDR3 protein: CASGSGDEQFF. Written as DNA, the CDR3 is TGTGCTAGTGGTTCCGGGGATGAGCAGTTCTTC.

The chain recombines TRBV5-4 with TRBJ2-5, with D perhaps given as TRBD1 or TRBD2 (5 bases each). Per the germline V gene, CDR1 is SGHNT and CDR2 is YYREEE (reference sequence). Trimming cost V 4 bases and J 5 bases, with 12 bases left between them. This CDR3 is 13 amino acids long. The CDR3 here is CASSQPGAETQYF. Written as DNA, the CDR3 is TGTGCCAGCAGCCAACCCGGGGCGGAGACCCAGTACTTC.

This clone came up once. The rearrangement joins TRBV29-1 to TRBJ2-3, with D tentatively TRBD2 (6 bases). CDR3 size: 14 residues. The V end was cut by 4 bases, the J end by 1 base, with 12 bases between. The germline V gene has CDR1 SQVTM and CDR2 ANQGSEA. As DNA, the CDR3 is TGCAGCGTTGGGGGCTGGAGGGGCACAGATACGCAGTATTTT. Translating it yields CSVGGWRGTDTQYF.

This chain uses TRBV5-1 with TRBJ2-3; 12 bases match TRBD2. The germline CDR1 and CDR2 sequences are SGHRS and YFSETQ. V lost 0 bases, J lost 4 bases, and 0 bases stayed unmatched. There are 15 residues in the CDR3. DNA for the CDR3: TGCGCCAGCAGCTTGGCTAGCGGGGGGGCAGATACGCAGTATTTT. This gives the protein CASSLASGGADTQYF.

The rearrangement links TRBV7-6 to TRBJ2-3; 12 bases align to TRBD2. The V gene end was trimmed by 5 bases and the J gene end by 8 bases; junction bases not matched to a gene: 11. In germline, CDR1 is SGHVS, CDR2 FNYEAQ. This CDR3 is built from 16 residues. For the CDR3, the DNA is TGTGCCAGCAGCGCGACTAGCGGGGGTACAGACGGTACGCAGTATTTT. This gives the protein CASSATSGGTDGTQYF.

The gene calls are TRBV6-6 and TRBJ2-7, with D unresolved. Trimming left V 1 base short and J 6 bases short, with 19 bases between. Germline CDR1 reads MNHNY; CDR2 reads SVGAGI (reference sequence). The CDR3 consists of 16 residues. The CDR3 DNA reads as TGTGCCAGCAGTTACTTCGCGACCGGGCCCTCCGTCGAGCAGTACTTC. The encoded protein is CASSYFATGPSVEQYF.

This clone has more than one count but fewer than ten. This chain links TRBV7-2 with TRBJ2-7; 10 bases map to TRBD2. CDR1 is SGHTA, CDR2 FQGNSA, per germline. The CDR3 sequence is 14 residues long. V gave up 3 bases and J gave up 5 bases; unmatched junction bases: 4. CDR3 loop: CASSLGLARDEQYF. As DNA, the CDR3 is TGTGCCAGCAGCTTGGGACTAGCGAGGGACGAGCAGTACTTC.

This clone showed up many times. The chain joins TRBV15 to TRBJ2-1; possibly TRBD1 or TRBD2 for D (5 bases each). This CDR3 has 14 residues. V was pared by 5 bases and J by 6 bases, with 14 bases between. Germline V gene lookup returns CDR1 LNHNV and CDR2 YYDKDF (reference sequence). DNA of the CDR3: TGTGCCACCAGCGGGTCGGGGCCGGTCAATGAGCAGTTCTTC. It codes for CATSGSGPVNEQFF.

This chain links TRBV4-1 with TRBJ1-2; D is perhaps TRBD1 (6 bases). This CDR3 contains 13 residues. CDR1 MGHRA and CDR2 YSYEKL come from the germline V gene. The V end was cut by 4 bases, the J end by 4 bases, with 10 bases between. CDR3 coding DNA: TGCGCCAGCAGCCCGGGACAACTCTATGGCTACACCTTC. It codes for CASSPGQLYGYTF.

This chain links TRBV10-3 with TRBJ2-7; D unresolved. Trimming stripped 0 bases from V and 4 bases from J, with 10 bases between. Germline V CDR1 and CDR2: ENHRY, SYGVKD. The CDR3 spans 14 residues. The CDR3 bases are TGTGCCATCAGTGAGTCGGGGTCGAGGTACGAGCAGTACTTC. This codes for CAISESGSRYEQYF.

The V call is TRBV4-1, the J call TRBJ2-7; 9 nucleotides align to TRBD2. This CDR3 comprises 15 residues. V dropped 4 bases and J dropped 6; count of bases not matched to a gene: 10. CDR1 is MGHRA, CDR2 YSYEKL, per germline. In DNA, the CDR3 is TGCGCCAGCAGCCCCCAAGGGCTAGCGGGGACCGAGCAGTACTTC. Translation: CASSPQGLAGTEQYF.